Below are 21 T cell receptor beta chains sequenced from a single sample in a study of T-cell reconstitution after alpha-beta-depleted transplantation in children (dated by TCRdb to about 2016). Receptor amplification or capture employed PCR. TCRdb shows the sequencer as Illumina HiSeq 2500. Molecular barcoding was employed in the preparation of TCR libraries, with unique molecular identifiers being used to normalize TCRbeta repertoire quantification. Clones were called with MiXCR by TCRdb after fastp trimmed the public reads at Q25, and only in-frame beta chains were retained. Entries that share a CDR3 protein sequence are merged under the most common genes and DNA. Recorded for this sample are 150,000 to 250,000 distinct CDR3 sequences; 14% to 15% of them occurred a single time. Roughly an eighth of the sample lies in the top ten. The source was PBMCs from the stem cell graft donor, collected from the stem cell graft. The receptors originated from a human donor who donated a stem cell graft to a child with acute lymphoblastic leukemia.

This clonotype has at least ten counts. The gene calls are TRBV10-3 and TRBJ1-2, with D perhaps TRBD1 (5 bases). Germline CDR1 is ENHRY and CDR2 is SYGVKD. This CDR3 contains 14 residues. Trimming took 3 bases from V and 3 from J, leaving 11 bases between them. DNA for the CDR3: TGTGCCATCAGTGACTTCAGGGAAGACTATGGCTACACCTTC. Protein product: CAISDFREDYGYTF.

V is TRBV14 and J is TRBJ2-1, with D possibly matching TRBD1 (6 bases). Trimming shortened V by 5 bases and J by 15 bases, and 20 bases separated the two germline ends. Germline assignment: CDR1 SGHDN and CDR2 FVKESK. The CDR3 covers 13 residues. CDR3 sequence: CASSMGALTRPFF. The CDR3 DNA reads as TGTGCCAGCAGCATGGGGGCCCTCACCCGTCCGTTCTTC.

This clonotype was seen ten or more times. This chain's CDR3 is CASSLGLASNTGELFF. The CDR3, as DNA: TGTGCCAGCAGTCTCGGACTGGCTTCGAACACCGGGGAGCTGTTTTTT. The chain combines TRBV12-3 or TRBV12-4 with TRBJ2-2; D is possibly TRBD2 (5 bases). The CDR3 is 16 amino acids. Trimming removed 5 bases at V and 0 bases at J, with 13 bases between.

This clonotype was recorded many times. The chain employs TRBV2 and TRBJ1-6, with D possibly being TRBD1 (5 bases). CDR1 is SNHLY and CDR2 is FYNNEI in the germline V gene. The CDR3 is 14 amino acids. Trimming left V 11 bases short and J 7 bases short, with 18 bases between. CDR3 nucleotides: TGTGCCGGAGAAGGCGGGACCCTCAATTCACCCCTCCACTTT. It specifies CAGEGGTLNSPLHF.

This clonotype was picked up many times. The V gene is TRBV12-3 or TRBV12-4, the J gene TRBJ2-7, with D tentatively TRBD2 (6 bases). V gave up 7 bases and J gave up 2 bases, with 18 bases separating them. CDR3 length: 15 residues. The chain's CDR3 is CASKAGRDPAYEQYF. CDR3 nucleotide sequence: TGTGCCAGCAAGGCGGGGCGGGACCCCGCCTACGAGCAGTACTTC.

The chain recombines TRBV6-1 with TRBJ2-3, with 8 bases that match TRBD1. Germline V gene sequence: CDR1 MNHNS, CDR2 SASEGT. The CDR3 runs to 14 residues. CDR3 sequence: CAAKETGERDTQYF. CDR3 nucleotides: TGTGCTGCCAAGGAGACAGGGGAGAGGGATACGCAGTATTTT.

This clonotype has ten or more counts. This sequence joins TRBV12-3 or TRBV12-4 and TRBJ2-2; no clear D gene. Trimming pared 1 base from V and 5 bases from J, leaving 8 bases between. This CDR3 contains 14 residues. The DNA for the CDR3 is TGTGCCAGCAGTTTAGTGGGCGGAACCGGGGAGCTGTTTTTT. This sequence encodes CASSLVGGTGELFF.

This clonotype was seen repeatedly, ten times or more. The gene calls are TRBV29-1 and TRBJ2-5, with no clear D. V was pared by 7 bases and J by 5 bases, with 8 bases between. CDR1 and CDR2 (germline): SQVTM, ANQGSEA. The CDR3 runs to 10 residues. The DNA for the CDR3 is TGCAGCGCCGGTGGGGAGACCCAGTACTTC. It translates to CSAGGETQYF.

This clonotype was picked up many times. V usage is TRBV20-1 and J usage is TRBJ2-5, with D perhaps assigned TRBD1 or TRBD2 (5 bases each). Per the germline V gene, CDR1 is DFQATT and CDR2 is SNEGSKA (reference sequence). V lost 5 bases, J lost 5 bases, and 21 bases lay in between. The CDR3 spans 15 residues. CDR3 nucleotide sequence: TGCAGTGCTGCGGTGGGGGAGCTTTCGGAGGAGACCCAGTACTTC. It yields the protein CSAAVGELSEETQYF.

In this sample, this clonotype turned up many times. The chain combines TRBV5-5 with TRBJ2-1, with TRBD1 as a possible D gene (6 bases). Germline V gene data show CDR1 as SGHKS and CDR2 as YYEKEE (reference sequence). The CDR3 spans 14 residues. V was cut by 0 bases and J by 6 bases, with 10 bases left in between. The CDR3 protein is CASSLVDSINEQFF. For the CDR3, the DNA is TGTGCCAGCAGCTTGGTGGACAGCATCAATGAGCAGTTCTTC. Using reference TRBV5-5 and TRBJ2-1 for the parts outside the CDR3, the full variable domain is DAGVTQSPTHLIKTRGQQVTLRCSPISGHKSVSWYQQVLGQGPQFIFQYYEKEERGRGNFPDRFSARQFPNYSSELNVNALLLGDSALYLCASSLVDSINEQFFGPGTRLTVL.

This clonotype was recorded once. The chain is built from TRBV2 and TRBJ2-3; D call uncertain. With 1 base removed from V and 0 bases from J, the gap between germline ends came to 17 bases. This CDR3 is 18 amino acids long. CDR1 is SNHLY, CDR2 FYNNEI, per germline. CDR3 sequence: CASSEEGLQAVSTDTQYF. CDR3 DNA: TGTGCCAGCAGTGAAGAGGGCCTCCAGGCTGTGAGCACAGATACGCAGTATTTT.

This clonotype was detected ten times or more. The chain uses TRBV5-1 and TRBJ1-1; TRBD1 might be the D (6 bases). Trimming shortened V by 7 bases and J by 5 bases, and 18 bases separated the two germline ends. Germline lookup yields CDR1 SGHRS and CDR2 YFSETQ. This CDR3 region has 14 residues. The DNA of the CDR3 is TGCGCCAGCTTAAGTGGATCAGGGGATACTGAAGCTTTCTTT. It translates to CASLSGSGDTEAFF.

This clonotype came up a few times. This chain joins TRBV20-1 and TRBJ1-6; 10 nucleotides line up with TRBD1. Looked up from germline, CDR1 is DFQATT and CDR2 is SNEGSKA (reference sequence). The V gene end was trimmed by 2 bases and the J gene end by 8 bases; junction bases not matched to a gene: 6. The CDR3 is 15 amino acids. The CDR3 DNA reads TGCAGTGCTAGAAGAACCGGGACAGGGGATTCACCCCTCCACTTT. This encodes CSARRTGTGDSPLHF.

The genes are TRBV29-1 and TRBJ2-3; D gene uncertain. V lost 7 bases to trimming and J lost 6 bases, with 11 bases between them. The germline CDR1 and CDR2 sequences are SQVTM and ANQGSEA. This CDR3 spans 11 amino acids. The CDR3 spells CSAPGVDTQYF. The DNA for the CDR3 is TGCAGCGCCCCCGGCGTGGATACGCAGTATTTT.

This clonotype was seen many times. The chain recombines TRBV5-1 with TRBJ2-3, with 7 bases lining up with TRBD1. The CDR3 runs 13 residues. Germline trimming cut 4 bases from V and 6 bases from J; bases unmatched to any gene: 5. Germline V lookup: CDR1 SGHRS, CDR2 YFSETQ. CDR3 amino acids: CASSTEGADTQYF. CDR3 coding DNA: TGCGCCAGCAGCACCGAGGGGGCGGATACGCAGTATTTT.

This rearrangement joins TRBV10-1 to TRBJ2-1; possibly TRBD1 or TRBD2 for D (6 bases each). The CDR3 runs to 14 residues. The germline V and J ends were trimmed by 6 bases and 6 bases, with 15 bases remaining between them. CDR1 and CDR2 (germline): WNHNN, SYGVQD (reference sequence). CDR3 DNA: TGCGCCAGCAGCCATACTAGGGGGGTCAATGAGCAGTTCTTC. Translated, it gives CASSHTRGVNEQFF.

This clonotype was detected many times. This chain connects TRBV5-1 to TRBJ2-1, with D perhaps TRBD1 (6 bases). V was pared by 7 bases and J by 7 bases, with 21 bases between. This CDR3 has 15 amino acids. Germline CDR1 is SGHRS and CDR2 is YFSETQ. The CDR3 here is CASGPWAGVGNEQFF. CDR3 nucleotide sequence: TGCGCCAGCGGCCCTTGGGCAGGGGTGGGGAATGAGCAGTTCTTC.

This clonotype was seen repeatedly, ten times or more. The CDR3 DNA follows: TGTGCCAGCAGCTTGAGAAGGGGAGGCTACACCTTC. Protein: CASSLRRGGYTF. This chain links TRBV7-2 with TRBJ1-2, with D perhaps TRBD1 (5 bases). V lost 3 bases, J lost 8 bases, and 10 bases lay in between. CDR1 SGHTA and CDR2 FQGNSA come from the germline V gene. The CDR3 spans 12 residues. Combining the CDR3 with reference TRBV7-2 and TRBJ1-2 gives the whole variable domain GAGVSQSPSNKVTEKGKDVELRCDPISGHTALYWYRQSLGQGLEFLIYFQGNSAPDKSGLPSDRFSAERTGGSVSTLTIQRTQQEDSAVYLCASSLRRGGYTFGSGTRLTVV.

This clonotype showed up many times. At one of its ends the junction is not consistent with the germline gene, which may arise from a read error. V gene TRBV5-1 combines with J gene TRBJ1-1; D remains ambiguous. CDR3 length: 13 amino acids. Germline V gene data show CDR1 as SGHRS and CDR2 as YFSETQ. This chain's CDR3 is CASSRVMNTEAFF. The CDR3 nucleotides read TGTGCCAGTAGCAGAGTTATGAACACTGAAGCTTTCTTT.

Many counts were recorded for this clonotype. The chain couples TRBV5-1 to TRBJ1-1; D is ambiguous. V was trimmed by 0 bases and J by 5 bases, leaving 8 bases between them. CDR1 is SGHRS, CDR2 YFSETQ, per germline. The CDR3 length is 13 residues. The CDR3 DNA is TGCGCCAGCAGCTTGGCATCCGAGACTGAAGCTTTCTTT. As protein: CASSLASETEAFF.

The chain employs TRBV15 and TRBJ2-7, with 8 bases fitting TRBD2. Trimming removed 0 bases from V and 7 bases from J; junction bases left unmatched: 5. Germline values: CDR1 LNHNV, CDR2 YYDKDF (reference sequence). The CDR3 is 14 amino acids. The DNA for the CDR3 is TGTGCCACCAGCAGAGATAGCGGGGCGTGGGAGCAGTACTTC. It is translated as CATSRDSGAWEQYF.